This passage covers 30 T cell receptor beta chains from one sample sequenced in a study of T cell responses to AZD1222 COVID-19 vaccine. Measured with immunoSEQ multiplex PCR; TCRdb has only the in-frame clones, and not every one. The profile shows 80,000 to 100,000 clones, 80% to 90% of them singletons. Specimen: peripheral blood, collected on day 0 of AZD1222 vaccination. The receptors here all came from an adult in good health.

The gene calls are TRBV5-4 and TRBJ1-6, with 9 bases matching TRBD1. Trimming at V came to 4 bases and at J to 8 bases, leaving 4 bases not matched to a gene. This CDR3 has 14 amino acids. Germline V gene sequence: CDR1 SGHNT, CDR2 YYREEE (reference sequence). As DNA, the CDR3 is TGTGCCAGCAGCCAGAGACAGGGGGATTCACCCCTCCACTTT. This translates into CASSQRQGDSPLHF.

The chain is built from TRBV7-2 and TRBJ2-7, with D perhaps matching TRBD1 (6 bases). Trimming removed 1 base at V and 1 base at J, with 11 bases between. The CDR3 has 15 amino acids. Germline V lookup: CDR1 SGHTA, CDR2 FQGNSA. CDR3 residues: CASSLGIQGSYEQYF. The CDR3 DNA sequence: TGTGCCAGCAGCTTAGGTATACAGGGTTCCTACGAGCAGTACTTC.

The V call is TRBV7-8, the J call TRBJ1-6; perhaps TRBD1 as D (6 bases). Germline loops: CDR1 SGHVS, CDR2 FQNEAQ. Trimming left V 0 bases short and J 10 bases short, with 22 bases between. The CDR3 is made up of 18 amino acids. The CDR3 sequence: CASSLAWMRGATGSPLHF. Written as DNA, the CDR3 is TGTGCCAGCAGCTTAGCTTGGATGAGAGGGGCCACAGGGTCACCCCTCCACTTT.

This sequence joins TRBV11-2 and TRBJ2-3; the D is unclear. Looked up from germline, CDR1 is SGHAT and CDR2 is FQNNGV. V lost 5 bases, J lost 5 bases, and 11 bases lay in between. The CDR3 is 13 residues long. The CDR3 reads CASSRYGQDTQYF. In DNA form, the CDR3 reads TGTGCCAGCAGCCGCTACGGTCAAGATACGCAGTATTTT. The variable domain in full, with the rest retrieved from reference TRBV11-2 and TRBJ2-3, is EAGVAQSPRYKIIEKRQSVAFWCNPISGHATLYWYQQILGQGPKLLIQFQNNGVVDDSQLPKDRFSAERLKGVDSTLKIQPAKLEDSAVYLCASSRYGQDTQYFGPGTRLTVL.

The J gene is TRBJ2-7, the V gene TRBV5-4; 11 positions match TRBD2. The CDR3 covers 16 residues. V was pared by 4 bases and J by 2 bases, with 8 bases of the junction left unmatched. Germline V CDR1 and CDR2: SGHNT, YYREEE (reference sequence). CDR3: CASSPAPTSGAYEQYF. CDR3 sequence (DNA): TGTGCCAGCAGCCCCGCACCGACTAGCGGGGCCTACGAGCAGTACTTC.

The rearrangement joins TRBV7-9 to TRBJ2-1; 14 bases line up with TRBD2. J lost 12 bases, V lost 5 bases, and 9 bases had no gene match. Germline CDR1 and CDR2: SEHNR and FQNEAQ (reference sequence). The CDR3 runs to 15 residues. The CDR3 nucleotides are TGTGCCAGCAGCACCGGGACTAGCGGGAGATCGGGGCAGTTCTTC. The encoded protein is CASSTGTSGRSGQFF.

J is TRBJ2-3 and V is TRBV29-1; the match to TRBD2 covers 7 bases. From germline, CDR1 is SQVTM and CDR2 ANQGSEA. The length of the CDR3 is 17 residues. The V and J ends lost 0 bases and 8 bases, in that order; junction bases with no gene match: 17. The CDR3 region is CSVEEGIGAGVIRTQYF. Here the CDR3 DNA reads TGCAGCGTTGAAGAGGGGATAGGGGCGGGAGTTATCCGTACGCAGTATTTT.

Comments on this clone: At the DNA level, this CDR3 is encoded by other sequences in the same sample as well. The rearrangement links TRBV7-2 to TRBJ2-5, with TRBD2 identical over 14 bases. Germline V gene data show CDR1 as SGHTA and CDR2 as FQGNSA. Germline trimming cut 5 bases from V and 2 bases from J; bases unmatched to any gene: 7. The CDR3 consists of 17 residues. The CDR3, as DNA: TGTGCCAGCAGCCCGCCCGGACTAGCGGGAGGACAAGAGACCCAGTACTTC. It specifies CASSPPGLAGGQETQYF.

The chain links TRBV25-1 to TRBJ1-4; TRBD1 is a possible D gene (5 bases). This CDR3 has 13 amino acids. V lost 5 bases and J 4 bases, leaving 8 bases between the germline ends. Germline values: CDR1 MGHDK, CDR2 SYGVNS. CDR3 loop: CASSLGDNEKLFF. The CDR3 DNA sequence: TGTGCCAGCAGTCTAGGGGATAATGAAAAACTGTTTTTT.

The V gene is TRBV21-1, the J gene TRBJ2-1; the table's D call, TRBD2, was not checked against the DNA. TRBV21-1 is listed as a pseudogene. The CDR3 consists of 13 residues. DNA for the CDR3: TGTGCCAGCAGTCGAACTAGCTTGGGTGAGCAGTTCTTC. It is translated as CASSRTSLGEQFF.

This clone was seen a handful of times. The chain employs TRBV5-1 and TRBJ1-5; D call uncertain. Germline CDR1 SGHRS, CDR2 YFSETQ. V was clipped by 0 bases and J by 7 bases, with 8 bases between them. The CDR3 is made up of 13 amino acids. The CDR3 coding sequence is TGCGCCAGCAGCTTGGACCCGGGGCAGCCCCAGCATTTT. Its protein product is CASSLDPGQPQHF.

The chain couples TRBV6-5 to TRBJ1-2, with a possible D match to TRBD1 (6 bases). From germline, CDR1 is MNHEY and CDR2 SVGAGI. This CDR3 has 12 amino acids. Trimming removed 8 bases from V and 0 bases from J, with 7 bases in between. The CDR3 here is CASGTTNYGYTF. The DNA of the CDR3 is TGTGCCAGCGGGACAACTAACTATGGCTACACCTTC.

The gene calls are TRBV7-2 and TRBJ1-4, with 7 bases fitting TRBD1. Germline V CDR1 and CDR2: SGHTA, FQGNSA. The CDR3 length is 15 residues. Trimming removed 1 base from V and 6 bases from J; junction bases left unmatched: 5. Written as DNA, the CDR3 is TGTGCCAGCAGCTTAGACGGAGGGGGCTATGAAAAACTGTTTTTT. Its protein is CASSLDGGGYEKLFF.

This clone was found a few times. The J gene is TRBJ2-2, the V gene TRBV5-1; TRBD2 matches 9 bases. The CDR3 runs to 15 residues. The V gene end was trimmed by 4 bases and the J gene end by 7 bases; junction bases not matched to a gene: 8. From germline, CDR1 is SGHRS and CDR2 YFSETQ. CDR3 loop: CASSAEGLASGELFF. CDR3 in DNA: TGCGCCAGCAGCGCGGAGGGACTAGCAAGCGGGGAGCTGTTTTTT. Together with reference TRBV5-1 and TRBJ2-2, the CDR3 gives the full variable domain: KAGVTQTPRYLIKTRGQQVTLSCSPISGHRSVSWYQQTPGQGLQFLFEYFSETQRNKGNFPGRFSGRQFSNSRSEMNVSTLELGDSALYLCASSAEGLASGELFFGEGSRLTVL.

This chain links TRBV2 with TRBJ1-6, with 11 bases lining up with TRBD1. V shed 4 bases and J 6 bases; nucleotides not matched to a gene: 2. The CDR3 runs 15 residues. Per the germline V gene, CDR1 is SNHLY and CDR2 is FYNNEI. CDR3 sequence: CASSGTGGRNSPLHF. The DNA for the CDR3 is TGTGCCAGCAGTGGGACAGGGGGCCGTAATTCACCCCTCCACTTT.

The chain links TRBV7-3 to TRBJ2-1, with a weak D call TRBD1 (5 bases). V was cut by 2 bases and J by 6 bases, with 11 bases left in between. Germline lookup yields CDR1 SGHTA and CDR2 FQGTGA. The CDR3 consists of 14 residues. In DNA form, the CDR3 reads TGTGCCAGCAGCTTATTCAGGGATAGCAATGAGCAGTTCTTC. Residues: CASSLFRDSNEQFF.

The chain's CDR3 is CASSPGGTSSSYNSPLHF. The CDR3, as DNA: TGTGCCAGCTCACCTGGCGGGACATCGAGCTCCTATAATTCACCCCTCCACTTT. The rearrangement uses TRBV18 and TRBJ1-6; D is perhaps TRBD1 (6 bases). Germline V lookup: CDR1 KGHSH, CDR2 LQKENI. The CDR3 spans 18 residues. V was cut by 3 bases and J by 0 bases, with 15 bases left in between.

The chain has TRBV3-1 (or the pseudogene TRBV3-2) and TRBJ2-7, with D perhaps TRBD1 or TRBD2 (5 bases each). Germline V gives CDR1 LGHDT, CDR2 YNNKEL (reference sequence). This CDR3 spans 11 amino acids. Trimming left V 4 bases short and J 12 bases short, with 13 bases between. Here the CDR3 DNA reads TGTGCCAGCAGCCGGGAACGGGACCTGTACTTC. Translating it yields CASSRERDLYF.

The table lists this clone with a few counts. This sequence joins TRBV14 and TRBJ2-7; the match to TRBD1 covers 12 bases. Germline V gene sequence: CDR1 SGHDN, CDR2 FVKESK. V was clipped by 4 bases and J by 6 bases; unmatched bases: 7. The CDR3 has 15 residues. As DNA, the CDR3 is TGTGCCAGCAGCCTCCTTGGGACAGGGGGCCTCGAGCAGTACTTC. Translated: CASSLLGTGGLEQYF.

The V call is TRBV9, the J call TRBJ2-5, with D unresolved. The CDR3 has 18 residues. Per germline, CDR1 SGDLS and CDR2 YYNGEE. Trimming took off 1 base at V and 1 base at J, with 20 bases between the two ends. The DNA of the CDR3 is TGTGCCAGCAGCGTATCTGGATCCGCCTTTTTCGCCCAAGAGACCCAGTACTTC. This encodes CASSVSGSAFFAQETQYF.

V and J are TRBV6-5 and TRBJ1-6; D might be TRBD1 (6 bases). The germline gives CDR1 MNHEY, CDR2 SVGAGI. The CDR3 extends over 12 amino acids. Trimming removed 5 bases from V and 14 bases from J, with 13 bases in between. This CDR3 reads CASSNRAWTLHF. The CDR3 DNA sequence: TGTGCCAGCAGTAACAGGGCTTGGACCCTCCACTTT.

In its sample, this clone was seen once. The CDR3 protein is CASSDQGRTGELFF. DNA of the CDR3: TGTGCCAGCAGTGATCAGGGGCGCACCGGGGAGCTGTTTTTT. This chain connects TRBV6-4 to TRBJ2-2; maybe TRBD1 (6 bases). The CDR3 length is 14 residues. Germline V gives CDR1 MRHNA, CDR2 SNTAGT. The germline V and J ends were trimmed by 3 bases and 4 bases, with 9 bases remaining between them.

This chain links TRBV19 with TRBJ1-1; 10 nucleotides align to TRBD1. The CDR3 contains 14 residues. CDR1 and CDR2 (germline): LNHDA, SQIVND (reference sequence). The junction had 12 bases not matched to a gene; V was cut back by 11 bases and J by 6 bases. The chain's CDR3 is CAASRSTGGSEAFF. CDR3 nucleotide sequence: TGTGCCGCCAGTAGGTCGACAGGGGGCTCTGAAGCTTTCTTT.

The chain has TRBV5-1 and TRBJ1-2; D possibly corresponds to TRBD1 (6 bases). V lost 4 bases and J lost 8, with 18 bases in between. CDR1 and CDR2 from the germline V gene are SGHRS and YFSETQ. The CDR3 loop spans 14 amino acids. DNA for the CDR3: TGCGCCAGCAGCAGACAGGCTTCAGATAAAGGCTACACCTTC. Protein product: CASSRQASDKGYTF.

This clone was picked up a small number of times. This chain connects TRBV7-9 to TRBJ2-7; possibly TRBD1 for D (6 bases). The germline gives CDR1 SEHNR, CDR2 FQNEAQ (reference sequence). Trimming stripped 7 bases from V and 5 bases from J, with 18 bases between. The CDR3 is 14 amino acids. CDR3 nucleotides: TGTGCCAGCACGTCTGGGGACAATGTCCACGAGCAGTACTTC. Protein sequence: CASTSGDNVHEQYF.

The gene calls are TRBV27 and TRBJ1-4; the match to TRBD1 covers 9 bases. Germline V CDR1 and CDR2: MNHEY, SMNVEV (reference sequence). The CDR3 totals 14 residues. V lost 6 bases to trimming and J lost 7 bases; unmatched junction nucleotides: 6. CDR3 nucleotide sequence: TGTGCCAGCAGGAGACAGGGGGTCGGTGAAAAACTGTTTTTT. This translates into CASRRQGVGEKLFF.

The rearrangement joins TRBV5-5 to TRBJ1-5, with unresolved D. The V and J ends lost 5 bases and 9 bases respectively, with 15 bases between them. There are 13 residues in the CDR3. Germline V gene lookup returns CDR1 SGHKS and CDR2 YYEKEE (reference sequence). The CDR3, as DNA: TGTGCCAGCAGTCAGGAGGCCGCCGGGCCCCAGCATTTT. Translation: CASSQEAAGPQHF.

The rearrangement links TRBV6-2 or TRBV6-3 to TRBJ2-7, with D possibly matching TRBD2 (5 bases). V was pared by 1 base and J by 2 bases, with 6 bases between. The CDR3 contains 13 residues. From germline, CDR1 is MNHEY and CDR2 SVGEGT. The CDR3, as DNA: TGTGCCAGCAGTTACTTGACTACCTACGAGCAGTACTTC. This translates into CASSYLTTYEQYF.

The rearrangement links TRBV28 to TRBJ1-5; maybe TRBD1 (6 bases). The CDR3 contains 18 residues. The V end lost 0 bases, the J end lost 4 bases, and 19 bases lay between the germline ends. Germline V gene lookup returns CDR1 MDHEN and CDR2 SYDVKM. The CDR3 sequence: CASSLWGVQGPQNQPQHF. The CDR3 coding sequence is TGTGCCAGCAGTTTATGGGGCGTTCAGGGGCCCCAGAATCAGCCCCAGCATTTT.

The rearrangement joins TRBV4-2 to TRBJ1-4; maybe TRBD1 (6 bases). Germline V gene data show CDR1 as LGHNA and CDR2 as YNFKEQ. The CDR3 spans 16 residues. V was clipped by 0 bases and J by 7 bases, with 15 bases between them. CDR3 protein: CASSQDPWTEGEKLFF. CDR3 bases: TGTGCCAGCAGCCAAGATCCGTGGACAGAAGGTGAAAAACTGTTTTTT.